Below, 15 T cell receptor beta chains from the same sample are listed, as sequenced in a study of identical twins. From the 5' RACE reads, TCRdb called clonotypes with MiXCR, one entry per CDR3 protein. Of 300,000 to 400,000 distinct CDR3 sequences listed, around 9% were seen once; the top ten hold 8.5% to 10%. The material sequenced was naive T cells sorted from blood. These receptors were collected from a woman in her forties or fifties in good health.

Turning to this clonotype: An end of the junction does not agree with germline; a read error may underlie this. This chain links TRBV5-1 with TRBJ2-5; D might be TRBD1 or TRBD2, each matching 6 bases. CDR1 is SGHRS and CDR2 is YFSETQ in the germline V gene. The CDR3 runs to 13 residues. The CDR3 protein is CASSPGGGETQYF. The CDR3, as DNA: TGTGCCAGCAGTCCCGGGGGCGGAGAGACCCAGTACTTC. The full variable domain, completed using reference TRBV5-1 and TRBJ2-5, is KAGVTQTPRYLIKTRGQQVTLSCSPISGHRSVSWYQQTPGQGLQFLFEYFSETQRNKGNFPGRFSGRQFSNSRSEMNVSTLELGDSALYLCASSPGGGETQYFGPGTRLLVL.

This clonotype was counted between two and nine times. The rearrangement links TRBV18 to TRBJ2-3, with 11 bases that match TRBD2. Looked up from germline, CDR1 is KGHSH and CDR2 is LQKENI. This CDR3 spans 16 amino acids. V gave up 2 bases and J gave up 2 bases; unmatched junction bases: 3. The CDR3 loop reads CASSPVAGGPTDTQYF. DNA of the CDR3: TGTGCCAGCTCACCAGTAGCGGGAGGGCCCACAGATACGCAGTATTTT.

This clonotype appeared a few times. The J gene is TRBJ1-1, the V gene TRBV30; perhaps TRBD1 as D (5 bases). This CDR3 region has 13 residues. The germline V gene encodes CDR1 GTSNPN and CDR2 SVGIG (reference sequence). V lost 2 bases, J lost 1 base, and 8 bases lay in between. The CDR3 DNA is TGTGCCTGGAGTCCAGACAGGAACACTGAAGCTTTCTTT. Protein product: CAWSPDRNTEAFF.

This clonotype was seen many times. V is TRBV7-9 and J is TRBJ1-4; D unresolved. The germline V gene encodes CDR1 SEHNR and CDR2 FQNEAQ (reference sequence). Trimming shortened V by 1 base and J by 12 bases, and 9 bases separated the two germline ends. There are 12 residues in the CDR3. DNA of the CDR3: TGTGCCAGCAGCTTAGAAGACGGAGAACTGTTTTTT. It translates to CASSLEDGELFF.

The chain couples TRBV25-1 to TRBJ2-3; D may match TRBD1 or TRBD2 (5 bases each). Germline V gives CDR1 MGHDK, CDR2 SYGVNS. V was pared by 7 bases and J by 4 bases, with 15 bases between. The CDR3 runs to 14 residues. CDR3 sequence: CASNRDPAADTQYF. The CDR3 nucleotides are TGTGCCAGCAACCGGGACCCGGCGGCAGATACGCAGTATTTT.

In its sample, this clonotype was seen many times. The genes are TRBV3-1 and TRBJ2-1; no clear D. CDR3 length equals 15 residues. Trimming cost V 0 bases and J 10 bases, with 16 bases left between them. Germline CDR1 LGHDT, CDR2 YNNKEL (reference sequence). CDR3 amino acids: CASSQDGLSVREQFF. DNA for the CDR3: TGTGCCAGCAGCCAAGACGGGCTTTCGGTGAGGGAGCAGTTCTTC.

This clonotype was seen at least ten times. V and J are TRBV6-1 and TRBJ1-2, with D unclear. CDR1 and CDR2 (germline): MNHNS, SASEGT. There are 14 residues in the CDR3. Trimming took off 1 base at V and 7 bases at J, with 13 bases between the two ends. The CDR3 DNA follows: TGTGCCAGCAGTGAAGTCGATTCGGCGCGTGGCTACACCTTC. It translates to CASSEVDSARGYTF.

V and J are TRBV7-2 and TRBJ2-1; 9 positions agree with TRBD2. J was trimmed by 12 bases and V by 0 bases; bases with no gene match: 12. Per germline, CDR1 SGHTA and CDR2 FQGNSA. The length of the CDR3 is 16 residues. In nucleotides, the CDR3 is TGTGCCAGCAGCTTAGCAGGGCGGGAGGGCCGGTTTGGGCAGTTCTTC. Protein: CASSLAGREGRFGQFF. The complete variable domain, with remaining parts taken from reference TRBV7-2 and TRBJ2-1, reads GAGVSQSPSNKVTEKGKDVELRCDPISGHTALYWYRQSLGQGLEFLIYFQGNSAPDKSGLPSDRFSAERTGGSVSTLTIQRTQQEDSAVYLCASSLAGREGRFGQFFGPGTRLTVL.

This clonotype was seen a handful of times. The gene calls are TRBV6-2 or TRBV6-3 and TRBJ1-1; D not resolved. Trimming shortened V by 3 bases and J by 1 base, and 6 bases separated the two germline ends. Germline V gene lookup returns CDR1 MNHEY and CDR2 SVGEGT. The CDR3 length is 13 residues. The CDR3 here is CASSYTENTEAFF. The DNA for the CDR3 is TGTGCCAGCAGTTATACGGAGAACACTGAAGCTTTCTTT.

Only a few counts were recorded for this clonotype. The V and J genes are TRBV11-2 and TRBJ2-7, with 14 bases lining up with TRBD2. The CDR3 sequence is 15 residues long. Germline CDR1 and CDR2: SGHAT and FQNNGV. V shed 2 bases, J shed 5 bases, and the junction held 2 bases outside the gene matches. The CDR3 loop reads CASSLRGLAGDEQYV. CDR3 DNA sequence: TGTGCCAGCAGCTTAAGGGGACTAGCGGGAGACGAGCAGTACGTC.

This clonotype has more than one count but fewer than ten. The V call is TRBV18, the J call TRBJ2-6, with TRBD1 as a possible D gene (6 bases). The CDR3 totals 16 residues. Germline-derived CDR1 and CDR2 are KGHSH and LQKENI. V was clipped by 4 bases and J by 2 bases, with 12 bases between them. The CDR3 DNA follows: TGTGCCAGCTCACGACTAACAGGGACTGGGGCCAACGTCCTGACTTTC. Translated, it gives CASSRLTGTGANVLTF. The variable domain in full, completed from reference TRBV18 and TRBJ2-6, reads NAGVMQNPRHLVRRRGQEARLRCSPMKGHSHVYWYRQLPEEGLKFMVYLQKENIIDESGMPKERFSAEFPKEGPSILRIQQVVRGDSAAYFCASSRLTGTGANVLTFGAGSRLTVL.

The chain joins TRBV20-1 to TRBJ1-1; 8 nucleotides match TRBD1. The CDR3 has 15 amino acids. The germline V gene has CDR1 DFQATT and CDR2 SNEGSKA (reference sequence). V shed 0 bases and J 0 bases; nucleotides not matched to a gene: 3. The CDR3 reads CSAREQGGLNTEAFF. DNA of the CDR3: TGCAGTGCTAGAGAACAGGGGGGCCTGAACACTGAAGCTTTCTTT.

This chain connects TRBV5-1 to TRBJ2-1, with 8 bases identical to TRBD2. This CDR3 has 14 residues. The germline CDR1 and CDR2 sequences are SGHRS and YFSETQ. V lost 6 bases to trimming and J lost 6 bases; unmatched junction nucleotides: 8. CDR3: CASNGGGSGNEQFF. In DNA, the CDR3 is TGCGCCAGCAATGGCGGGGGGTCTGGCAATGAGCAGTTCTTC.

V and J are TRBV19 and TRBJ2-7; TRBD2 matches 16 bases. The CDR3 runs to 19 residues. V shed 5 bases, J shed 1 base, and the junction held 11 bases outside the gene matches. Germline-derived CDR1 and CDR2 are LNHDA and SQIVND (reference sequence). The CDR3, as DNA: TGTGCCAGTAGTCCTCCGGCGGGACTAGCGGGAGGGTCGTCCTACGAGCAGTACTTC. It specifies CASSPPAGLAGGSSYEQYF.

In this sample, this clonotype turned up many times. This rearrangement joins TRBV10-3 to TRBJ2-1, with D possibly TRBD2 on 6 matching bases. This CDR3 has 15 residues. The V and J ends lost 9 bases and 1 base respectively, with 16 bases between them. CDR1 is ENHRY and CDR2 is SYGVKD in the germline V gene. The CDR3 DNA reads TGTGCCATATCCCCCGGGGGTACATCCTACAATGAGCAGTTCTTC. Translated: CAISPGGTSYNEQFF.